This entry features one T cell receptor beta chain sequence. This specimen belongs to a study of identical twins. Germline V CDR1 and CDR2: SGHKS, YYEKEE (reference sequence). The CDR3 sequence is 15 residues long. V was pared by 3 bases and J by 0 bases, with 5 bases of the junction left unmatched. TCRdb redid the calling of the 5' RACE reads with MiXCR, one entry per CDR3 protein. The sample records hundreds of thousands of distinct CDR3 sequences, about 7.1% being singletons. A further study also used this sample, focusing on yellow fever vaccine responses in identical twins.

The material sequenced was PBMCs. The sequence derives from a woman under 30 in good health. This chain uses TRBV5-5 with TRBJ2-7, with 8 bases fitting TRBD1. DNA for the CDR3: TGTGCCAGCAGCTGGGACAGGCAAATCTCCTACGAGCAGTACTTC. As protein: CASSWDRQISYEQYF.